This is a list of T cell receptor beta chains from one sample in a study of tumor-infiltrating lymphocytes in primary liver carcinoma. Via MiXCR, TCRdb re-called the multiplex PCR reads, giving one row per CDR3 protein. Among 80,000 or so distinct CDR3 sequences, about two thirds were seen once, and the ten largest hold around 13%. Material for sequencing was liver tumor tissue from sampling region 4. The receptors stem from a woman aged 55-69 years with primary liver carcinoma and hepatitis B virus infection. Both conserved end residues are part of each CDR3. D genes are given only for firm matches. Clone size appears in some rows only: once, few, many, or a class for an expanded clone.

clone size: medium-sized; D gene: -; V gene: TRBV11-2; J gene: TRBJ2-3; CDR3 protein: CASSPGLPTDTQYF; CDR3 DNA: TGTGCCAGCAGCCCCGGACTACCCACAGATACGCAGTATTTT
clone size: many; D gene: -; V gene: TRBV12-3/TRBV12-4; J gene: TRBJ2-7; CDR3 protein: CASSPTSYEQYF; CDR3 DNA: TGTGCCAGCAGCCCGACTAGCTACGAGCAGTACTTC
clone size: few; D gene: -; V gene: TRBV10-3; J gene: TRBJ1-1; CDR3 protein: CAISVAGLNTEAFF; CDR3 DNA: TGTGCCATCAGTGTGGCAGGGTTGAACACTGAAGCTTTCTTT
clone size: -; D gene: -; V gene: TRBV11-2; J gene: TRBJ1-4; CDR3 protein: CTSSFRDKGEKLFF; CDR3 DNA: TGTACCAGCAGTTTCCGGGACAAGGGTGAAAAATTGTTTTTT
clone size: many; D gene: -; V gene: TRBV6-6; J gene: TRBJ2-7; CDR3 protein: CASSSVSYEQYF; CDR3 DNA: TGTGCCAGCAGTTCAGTCTCCTACGAGCAGTACTTC
clone size: -; D gene: -; V gene: TRBV12-3/TRBV12-4; J gene: TRBJ1-1; CDR3 protein: CASSLGNTETFF; CDR3 DNA: TGTGCCAGCAGTTTAGGGAACACTGAAACTTTTTTT
clone size: many; D gene: -; V gene: TRBV4-1; J gene: TRBJ2-7; CDR3 protein: CASSQGYSGPAYEQYF; CDR3 DNA: TGCGCCAGCAGCCAAGGGTATTCGGGACCCGCCTACGAGCAGTACTTC
clone size: -; D gene: -; V gene: TRBV4-1; J gene: TRBJ1-4; CDR3 protein: CASSPPVGTGGEKLFF; CDR3 DNA: TGCGCCAGCAGCCCACCCGTGGGCACTGGAGGAGAAAAACTGTTTTTT
clone size: many; D gene: -; V gene: TRBV29-1; J gene: TRBJ2-3; CDR3 protein: CSVEGTRRVNTDTQYF; CDR3 DNA: TGCAGCGTTGAAGGAACCCGGAGGGTTAATACAGATACGCAGTATTTT
clone size: once; D gene: TRBD1; V gene: TRBV25-1; J gene: TRBJ1-6; CDR3 protein: CVSSPPGQPYNSPLHF; CDR3 DNA: TGTGTCAGCAGTCCTCCGGGACAGCCCTATAATTCACCCCTCCACTTT
clone size: -; D gene: TRBD2; V gene: TRBV28; J gene: TRBJ2-7; CDR3 protein: CASIERAGAPLSSYEQYF; CDR3 DNA: TGTGCCAGCATTGAGAGGGCGGGAGCCCCCCTAAGCTCCTACGAGCAGTACTTC